This entry describes one T cell receptor beta chain. This clone has only a few counts. Its antigen is still unknown. No per-base quality is available; no much larger clone lies one base away. This CDR3 is also generated by other DNA sequences in the sample. The immunoSEQ Assay, a bias-controlled multiplex PCR, was used to amplify TCRbeta CDR3 regions from genomic DNA. In the source study's methods: The number of nucleated cells in each sample was estimated by amplification of reference gene primers within the assay. Sequence reads were collapsed and filtered to measure the absolute abundance of every unique TCRbeta CDR3 rearrangement. For each sample, productive Simpson clonality was calculated by taking the square root of Simpson's diversity index across productive rearrangements. The clones in this table, taken by TCRdb from immuneACCESS, are in-frame only. Not every clone is retained; where verified, under half of the shortfall comes from an unresolved V gene, and the cause of the rest is unknown. V, J and clone size derive from that table, while D and trimming were established from the DNA sequence. Present in this sample are hundreds of thousands of clones, over 75% of which were seen just once. The biggest ten clones account for 2.5% to 3% of the sample.

The germline V gene supplies CDR1 SGHRS and CDR2 YFSETQ. Spanning cysteine to phenylalanine, the CDR3 consists of 14 amino acids. The only DNA kept is the CDR3, 42 bases in frame from the first base. Unmatched junction bases come to 3, with V trimmed by 4 bases and J by 0 bases. Participants in the prospective study were aged about 18 to 89 years, lived in about two dozen United States geographic areas, and enrolled through a virtual design. In the prospective study, participants were assigned to cohorts based on the clinical history participants reported in a screening survey and a study questionnaire. ImmuneRACE Cohort 3 recovered participants were defined by two consecutive negative NP/OP PCR tests, healthcare professional clearance, or symptom resolution. In the prospective study, mobile phlebotomists collected whole blood, serum and a nasopharyngeal or oropharyngeal swab from each participant. Over an approximately 2-month period, participants in the prospective study had the option of providing additional blood draws and questionnaires. Prospective study blood samples were shipped either frozen or at room temperature before DNA extraction.

The source of the sample is a study of blood T cell repertoires in COVID-19 (dated by TCRdb to the early 2020s). Regarding the complete study: Samples from collaborators originated in the United States, Italy and Spain and spanned both the acute and convalescent phases of COVID-19. The material from the prospective study consisted of cDNA or gDNA derived from T cells, B-cell-depleted T cells, or PBMCs. The dataset comprised deeply sampled blood TCRbeta repertoires from subjects exposed to, actively infected with, or recovered from COVID-19. A freely available public database, intended as a resource for researchers studying the immune response to SARS-CoV-2, is where the repertoires were released. Samples were obtained from the ongoing ImmuneRACE study (first 160 participants) and from approximately 1,200 subjects provided by 6 global collaborators. Nearly every sample came with metadata listing a de-identified subject ID, COVID-19 status, age in years and sex. HLA class I and class II types, where available, came from metadata supplied by the sample provider rather than from assay-based typing. The research as a whole found: Clinical and demographic metadata were provided uncurated, with the amount varying by source and participant.

The receptor's source is a woman aged 25 to 45 who had recovered from COVID-19. This chain joins TRBV5-1 to TRBJ1-1; 7 bases in the junction line up with TRBD1. The sequenced material came from PBMCs or T cells enriched from blood (not recorded which). CDR3 protein: CASSPDRLNTEAFF. The sequenced DNA: TGCGCCAGCAGCCCGGACAGGCTGAACACTGAAGCTTTCTTT. The entire variable domain, with the stretches around the CDR3 drawn from the reference TRBV5-1 and TRBJ1-1 proteins, is KAGVTQTPRYLIKTRGQQVTLSCSPISGHRSVSWYQQTPGQGLQFLFEYFSETQRNKGNFPGRFSGRQFSNSRSEMNVSTLELGDSALYLCASSPDRLNTEAFFGQGTRLTVV.